This TCR beta chain was found in a study of monozygotic twins with inflammatory bowel disease. The CDR3 is made up of 17 amino acids. Germline V gene sequence: CDR1 SGHTA, CDR2 FQGNSA. No DNA is given; TCRdb re-called the 5' RACE reads and lists each CDR3 protein once. The listing records approximately 400,000 distinct CDR3 sequences. The V and J genes are TRBV7-2 and TRBJ2-5; TCRdb returns TRBD2, unconfirmable since there is no DNA. The receptor was derived from a human donor with ulcerative colitis or Crohn's disease, or a healthy co-twin of an affected twin (not recorded which). The source material was blood. This CDR3 reads CASSPLLTSEDQETQYF.